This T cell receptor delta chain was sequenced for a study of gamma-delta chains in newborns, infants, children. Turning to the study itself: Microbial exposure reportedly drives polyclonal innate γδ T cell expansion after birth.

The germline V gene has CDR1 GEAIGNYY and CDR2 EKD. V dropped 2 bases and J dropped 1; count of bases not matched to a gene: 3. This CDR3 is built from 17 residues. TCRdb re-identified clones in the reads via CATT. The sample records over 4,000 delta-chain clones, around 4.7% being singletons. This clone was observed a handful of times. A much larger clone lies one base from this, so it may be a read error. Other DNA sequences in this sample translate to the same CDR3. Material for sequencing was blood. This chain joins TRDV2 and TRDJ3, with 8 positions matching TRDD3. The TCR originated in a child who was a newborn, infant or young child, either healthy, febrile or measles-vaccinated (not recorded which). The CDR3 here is CACDNTGGSWDTRQMFF. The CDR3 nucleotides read TGTGCCTGTGACAATACTGGGGGTTCCTGGGACACCCGACAGATGTTTTTC.